Here is one TCR beta chain with its context. The target antigen is unknown. The record originates from a study of T cell responses to AZD1222 COVID-19 vaccine. Clones were sequenced by immunoSEQ multiplex PCR, and TCRdb holds only the in-frame ones, with some missing. This sample carries tens of thousands of clones, 88% of them seen once, and the ten largest clones take about a tenth. Germline CDR1 is LNHDA and CDR2 is SQIVND (reference sequence). This CDR3 is built from 17 residues. The ends lost 5 bases at V and 4 bases at J; junction bases unmatched: 16. Study findings and constraints: Repertoire collection took place solely once the T cell response had peaked. Among the donors, most were white British and more were female, and clonal diversity was possibly underestimated. As reported, nearly half of all spike-specific TCRs target variant regions that are unmutated. AZD1222 recipients seropositive at baseline numbered only six or seven.

The source of this sequence is an adult in good health. The sample here was peripheral blood, taken on day 0 of MenACWY control vaccination. The rearrangement uses TRBV19 and TRBJ1-2; 7 bases are a match to TRBD1. CDR3 bases: TGTGCCAGTAGTCGACGAGACTGGAGACAGGGTGGCTATGGCTACACCTTC. Its translation is CASSRRDWRQGGYGYTF.